This is a list of T cell receptor beta chains from one sample in a study of neurological immune-mediated disorders. TCRdb re-derived calls from the 5' RACE reads in MiXCR, one entry per CDR3 protein. The sample contains under 75,000 distinct CDR3 sequences, about 5% of which appear only once. Sequencing input: PBMCs. All receptors derive from a human donor with multiple sclerosis. The donor label of this sample is uncertain. Both conserved end residues are part of each CDR3. The order of the fields is V gene, J gene, clone size, D gene, CDR3 DNA, CDR3 protein. The D gene is left open where the match is weak. The size of a clone is reported for some rows only, either as once, few or many, or as a class for expanded clones.

TRBV20-1	TRBJ1-5	many	NA	TGCAGTGCCCGGGGGGACGGAGATCAGCCCCAGCATTTT	CSARGDGDQPQHF
TRBV20-1	TRBJ1-5	few	NA	TGCAGTGCTCGTGGAAGTGGACCGAACAATCAGCCCCAGCATTTT	CSARGSGPNNQPQHF
TRBV7-8	TRBJ1-5	many	NA	TGTGCCAGCAGCTTAGGTTTTGTGGGCAATCAGCCCCAGCATTTT	CASSLGFVGNQPQHF
TRBV6-1	TRBJ1-5	many	NA	TGTGCCAGCAGTGAAACCCAGCCCCAGCATTTT	CASSETQPQHF
TRBV2	TRBJ2-1	many	NA	TGTGCCAGCAGGGGACTGTCCTACAATGAGCAGTTCTTC	CASRGLSYNEQFF
TRBV4-2	TRBJ1-1	medium-sized	NA	TGTGCCAGCAGCCAGAGGGAGGTCGGTGTCACTGAAGCTTTCTTT	CASSQREVGVTEAFF
TRBV29-1	TRBJ2-7	many	NA	TGCAGCGTTCAGGGGTCCGACTACGAGCAGTACTTC	CSVQGSDYEQYF
TRBV20-1	TRBJ2-5	many	NA	TGCAGTGCTACGCCTACCTACCCGCAAGAGACCCAGTACTTC	CSATPTYPQETQYF
TRBV30	TRBJ2-7	NA	NA	TGTGCCTGGAGTGTAGGTTTGATTCCCTACTTC	CAWSVGLIPYF
TRBV4-1	TRBJ2-6	NA	NA	TGCGCCAGCAGCAAGGGGGTTATTTCTGGGGCCAACGTCCTGACTTTC	CASSKGVISGANVLTF
TRBV29-1	TRBJ1-1	few	NA	TGCAGCGGCGGGACCGGCACTGAAGCTTTCTTT	CSGGTGTEAFF
TRBV4-1	TRBJ2-1	many	TRBD2	TGCGCCAGCAGCCCACTTGTGCGGGGGAGCTCCTACAATGAGCAGTTCTTC	CASSPLVRGSSYNEQFF
TRBV5-1	TRBJ2-3	many	NA	TGCGCCAGCAGCTTGGGACTAGGCGCAGATACGCAGTATTTT	CASSLGLGADTQYF
TRBV24-1	TRBJ1-5	many	TRBD1	TGTGCCACCAGTGAGGGGACAGGGGCCCTCCACAATCAGCCCCAGCATTTT	CATSEGTGALHNQPQHF
TRBV5-5	TRBJ2-1	many	NA	TGTGCCAGCAGCCCGGGAAACAATGAGCAGTTCTTC	CASSPGNNEQFF
TRBV5-1	TRBJ1-2	many	TRBD1	TGCGCCAGCAGCTTGTTGGCCCGGGACAGGGAACGTGACTACACCTTC	CASSLLARDRERDYTF
TRBV12-3/TRBV12-4	TRBJ2-3	many	TRBD1	TGTGCCAGCTGCGTTCGACAGGGGACGGATACGCAGTATTTT	CASCVRQGTDTQYF
TRBV20-1	TRBJ1-5	many	TRBD1	TGCAGCGGGACTCAGGGGGCATATCAGCCCCAGCATTTT	CSGTQGAYQPQHF
TRBV5-1	TRBJ2-3	many	NA	TGCGCCAGCAGCACAGACACCTACACAGATACGCAGTATTTT	CASSTDTYTDTQYF
TRBV4-2	TRBJ2-7	many	NA	TGTGCCAGCAGCCAAGATTTTGTAAGCTACGAGCAGTACTTC	CASSQDFVSYEQYF
TRBV28	TRBJ1-6	many	NA	TGTGCCAGCAGTTTAACTTGGAGCGCCTATAATTCACCCCTCCACTTT	CASSLTWSAYNSPLHF
TRBV3-1	TRBJ1-5	many	NA	TGTGCCAGCAGCCAAGCGGGACCGCCCCAGCATTTT	CASSQAGPPQHF